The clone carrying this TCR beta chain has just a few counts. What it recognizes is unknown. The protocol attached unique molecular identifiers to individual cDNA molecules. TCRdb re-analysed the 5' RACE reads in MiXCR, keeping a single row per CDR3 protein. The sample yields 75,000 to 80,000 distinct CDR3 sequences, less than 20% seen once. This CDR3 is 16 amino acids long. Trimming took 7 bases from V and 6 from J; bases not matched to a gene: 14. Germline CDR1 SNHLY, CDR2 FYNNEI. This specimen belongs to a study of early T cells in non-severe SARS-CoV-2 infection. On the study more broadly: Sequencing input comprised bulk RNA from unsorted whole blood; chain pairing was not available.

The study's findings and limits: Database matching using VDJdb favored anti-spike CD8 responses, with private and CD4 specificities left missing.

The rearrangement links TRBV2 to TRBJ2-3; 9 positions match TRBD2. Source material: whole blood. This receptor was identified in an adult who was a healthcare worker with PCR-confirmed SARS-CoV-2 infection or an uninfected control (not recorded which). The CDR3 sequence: CASNGGASGVRDTQYF. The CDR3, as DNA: TGTGCCAGCAATGGTGGGGCTAGCGGGGTGAGGGATACGCAGTATTTT.